This TCR beta chain was captured in a study of shared clonotypes between healthy human individuals. With 1 base removed from V and 2 bases from J, the gap between germline ends came to 9 bases. CDR1 and CDR2 from the germline V gene are SGHTS and YDEGEE. This CDR3 region has 14 residues. The table lists this clone with a few counts. The method was immunoSEQ multiplex PCR; TCRdb's version includes in-frame clones alone and lacks a portion of them. The repertoire holds 550,000 to 800,000 clones, with around 67% as singletons. This TCR was sampled from a woman under 40 in good health. The V call is TRBV5-8, the J call TRBJ1-1; D perhaps matches TRBD1 (6 bases). Specimen: memory CD4+ T cells sorted from blood. Subset noted: CD45RA-negative fraction. CDR3 loop: CASSLLGANTEAFF. In nucleotides, the CDR3 is TGTGCCAGCAGCTTGTTGGGGGCAAACACTGAAGCTTTCTTT.